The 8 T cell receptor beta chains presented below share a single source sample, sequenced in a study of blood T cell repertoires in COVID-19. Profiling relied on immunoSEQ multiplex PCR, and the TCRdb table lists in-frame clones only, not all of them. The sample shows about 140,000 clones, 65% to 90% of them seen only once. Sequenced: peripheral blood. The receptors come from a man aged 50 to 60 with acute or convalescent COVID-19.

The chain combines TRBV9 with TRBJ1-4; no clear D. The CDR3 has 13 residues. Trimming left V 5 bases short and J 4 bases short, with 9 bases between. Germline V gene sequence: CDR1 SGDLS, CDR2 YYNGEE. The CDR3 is CASREPRNEKLFF. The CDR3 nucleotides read TGTGCCAGCAGGGAGCCTCGTAATGAAAAACTGTTTTTT.

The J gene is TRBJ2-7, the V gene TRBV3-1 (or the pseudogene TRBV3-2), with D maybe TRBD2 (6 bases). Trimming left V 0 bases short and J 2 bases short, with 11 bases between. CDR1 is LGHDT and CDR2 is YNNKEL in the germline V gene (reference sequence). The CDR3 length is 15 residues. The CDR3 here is CASSQDKRRAYEQYF. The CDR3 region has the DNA TGTGCCAGCAGCCAAGACAAGCGGAGGGCCTACGAGCAGTACTTC.

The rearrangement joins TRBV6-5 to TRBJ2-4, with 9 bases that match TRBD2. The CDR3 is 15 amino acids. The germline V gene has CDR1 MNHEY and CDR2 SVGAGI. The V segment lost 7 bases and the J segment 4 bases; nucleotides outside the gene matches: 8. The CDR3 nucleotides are TGTGCCAGCACCAGTAGAGCGGGGGGAAAAAACATTCAGTACTTC. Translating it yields CASTSRAGGKNIQYF.

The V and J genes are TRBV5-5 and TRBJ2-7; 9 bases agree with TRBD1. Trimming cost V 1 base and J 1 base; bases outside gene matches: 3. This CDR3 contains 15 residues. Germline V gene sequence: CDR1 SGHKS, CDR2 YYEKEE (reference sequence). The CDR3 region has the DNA TGTGCCAGCAGCTTGCGGGACAGGGTTTCCTACGAGCAGTACTTC. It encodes CASSLRDRVSYEQYF.

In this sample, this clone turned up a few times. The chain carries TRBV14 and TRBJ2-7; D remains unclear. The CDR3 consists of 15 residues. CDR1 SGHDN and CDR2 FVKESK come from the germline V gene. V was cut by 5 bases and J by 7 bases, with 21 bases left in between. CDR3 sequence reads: CASSVHPDFRGEQYF. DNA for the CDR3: TGTGCCAGCAGCGTCCACCCCGACTTCCGTGGGGAGCAGTACTTC.

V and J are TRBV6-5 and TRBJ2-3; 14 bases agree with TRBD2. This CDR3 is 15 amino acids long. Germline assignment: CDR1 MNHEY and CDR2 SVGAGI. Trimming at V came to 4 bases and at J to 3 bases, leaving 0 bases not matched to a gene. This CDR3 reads CASSWTSGRTDTQYF. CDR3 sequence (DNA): TGTGCCAGCAGTTGGACTAGCGGGAGGACAGATACGCAGTATTTT.

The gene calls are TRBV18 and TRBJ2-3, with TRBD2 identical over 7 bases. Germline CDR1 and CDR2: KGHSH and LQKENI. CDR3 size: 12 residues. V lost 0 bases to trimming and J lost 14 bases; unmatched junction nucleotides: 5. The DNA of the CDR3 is TGTGCCAGCTCACCACCGGGCGGGGGTCGGTATTTT. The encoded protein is CASSPPGGGRYF. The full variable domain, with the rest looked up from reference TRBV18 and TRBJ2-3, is NAGVMQNPRHLVRRRGQEARLRCSPMKGHSHVYWYRQLPEEGLKFMVYLQKENIIDESGMPKERFSAEFPKEGPSILRIQQVVRGDSAAYFCASSPPGGGRYFGPGTRLTVL.

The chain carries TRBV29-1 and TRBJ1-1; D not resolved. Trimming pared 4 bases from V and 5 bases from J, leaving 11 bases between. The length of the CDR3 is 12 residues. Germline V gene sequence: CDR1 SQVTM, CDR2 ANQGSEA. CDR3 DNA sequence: TGCAGCGTTGTAGGAGCTGTTACTGAAGCTTTCTTT. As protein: CSVVGAVTEAFF.